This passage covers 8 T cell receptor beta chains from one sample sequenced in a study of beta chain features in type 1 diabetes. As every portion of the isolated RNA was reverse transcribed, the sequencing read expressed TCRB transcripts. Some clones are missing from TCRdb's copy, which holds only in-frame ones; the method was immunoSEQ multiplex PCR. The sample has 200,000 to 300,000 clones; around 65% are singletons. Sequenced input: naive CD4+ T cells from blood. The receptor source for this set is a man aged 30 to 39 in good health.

CDR3 coding DNA: TGTGCCAGCAGCTCCCAGGCAGGGGTGGCCTACAATGAGCAGTTCTTC. This gives the protein CASSSQAGVAYNEQFF. This chain joins TRBV5-6 and TRBJ2-1; D possibly corresponds to TRBD1 (6 bases). CDR3 length: 16 residues. CDR1 is SGHDT, CDR2 YYEEEE, per germline. V lost 3 bases and J lost 2, with 15 bases in between.

The CDR3 region is CASSQTGGNSYEQYF. The DNA for the CDR3 is TGCGCCAGCAGCCAGACAGGGGGGAATAGCTACGAGCAGTACTTC. The J gene is TRBJ2-7, the V gene TRBV5-1, with 9 nucleotides matching TRBD1. After removal of 4 bases from V and 3 bases from J, the junction contained 8 bases not matched to a gene. Germline V gives CDR1 SGHRS, CDR2 YFSETQ. This CDR3 is 15 amino acids long.

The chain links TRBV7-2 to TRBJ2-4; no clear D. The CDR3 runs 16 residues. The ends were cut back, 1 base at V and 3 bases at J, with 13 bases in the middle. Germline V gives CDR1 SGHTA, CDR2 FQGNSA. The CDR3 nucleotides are TGTGCCAGCAGCTTAGAACAGATGGCGGTCAAAAACATTCAGTACTTC. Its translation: CASSLEQMAVKNIQYF. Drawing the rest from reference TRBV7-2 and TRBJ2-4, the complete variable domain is GAGVSQSPSNKVTEKGKDVELRCDPISGHTALYWYRQSLGQGLEFLIYFQGNSAPDKSGLPSDRFSAERTGGSVSTLTIQRTQQEDSAVYLCASSLEQMAVKNIQYFGAGTRLSVL.

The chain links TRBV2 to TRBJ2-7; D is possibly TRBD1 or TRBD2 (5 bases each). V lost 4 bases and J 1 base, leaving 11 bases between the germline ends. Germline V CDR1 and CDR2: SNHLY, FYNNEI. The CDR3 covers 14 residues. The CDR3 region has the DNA TGTGCCAGCAGTGGAGGGGTAGGATCCTACGAGCAGTACTTC. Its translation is CASSGGVGSYEQYF.

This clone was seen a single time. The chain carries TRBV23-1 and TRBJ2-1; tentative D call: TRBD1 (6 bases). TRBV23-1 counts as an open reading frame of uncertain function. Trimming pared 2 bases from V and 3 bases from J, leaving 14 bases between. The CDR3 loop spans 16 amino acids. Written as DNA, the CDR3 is TGCGCCAGCAGTCAACTTCACAGGGTTTTCTACAATGAGCAGTTCTTC. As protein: CASSQLHRVFYNEQFF.

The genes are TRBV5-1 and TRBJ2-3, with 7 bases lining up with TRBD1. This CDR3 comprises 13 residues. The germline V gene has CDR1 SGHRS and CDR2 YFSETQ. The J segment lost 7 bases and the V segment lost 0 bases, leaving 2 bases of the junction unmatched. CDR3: CASSLGQGNTQYF. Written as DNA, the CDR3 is TGCGCCAGCAGCTTGGGACAGGGAAATACGCAGTATTTT.

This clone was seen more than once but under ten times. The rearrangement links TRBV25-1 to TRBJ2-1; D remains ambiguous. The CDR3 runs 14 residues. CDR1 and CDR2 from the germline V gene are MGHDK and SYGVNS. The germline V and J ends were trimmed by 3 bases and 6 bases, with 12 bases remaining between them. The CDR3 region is CASSEAPRRNEQFF. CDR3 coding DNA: TGTGCCAGCAGTGAGGCGCCGAGACGCAATGAGCAGTTCTTC. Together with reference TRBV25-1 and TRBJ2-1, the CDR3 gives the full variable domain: EADIYQTPRYLVIGTGKKITLECSQTMGHDKMYWYQQDPGMELHLIHYSYGVNSTEKGDLSSESTVSRIRTEHFPLTLESARPSHTSQYLCASSEAPRRNEQFFGPGTRLTVL.

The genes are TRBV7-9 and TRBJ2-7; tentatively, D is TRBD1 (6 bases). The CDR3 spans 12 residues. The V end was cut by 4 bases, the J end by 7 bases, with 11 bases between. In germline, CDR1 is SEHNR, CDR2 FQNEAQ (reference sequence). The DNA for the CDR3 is TGTGCCAGCAGCTCGACAGGTTGGGAGCAGTACTTC. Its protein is CASSSTGWEQYF.